The 25 T cell receptor beta chains below all came from one sample that was sequenced in a study of Ad26.COV2.S vaccination and SARS-CoV-2 variants. Documented treatment: roughly 18 received Ad26.COV2.S at low or high dose, single or two shots; about 5 received placebo; per-sample allocation not given. The investigators took samples on day 63 after the first vaccine or placebo injection. Here immunoSEQ multiplex PCR was the method, and the copy in TCRdb shows in-frame clones only, minus some. Here the sample spans hundreds of thousands of clones, 83% being singletons. The sequences come from peripheral blood, collected in a trial of Ad26.COV2.S vaccine versus placebo. The receptors originated from a person aged 18-60 years who received the Ad26.COV2.S COVID-19 vaccine or a placebo.

The chain carries TRBV7-8 and TRBJ2-1, with 8 bases lining up with TRBD2. V lost 0 bases, J lost 7 bases, and 5 bases stayed unmatched. CDR1 is SGHVS, CDR2 FQNEAQ, per germline. This CDR3 has 15 amino acids. The CDR3 here is CASSLALAGGNEQFF. Written as DNA, the CDR3 is TGTGCCAGCAGCTTAGCCCTAGCGGGTGGTAATGAGCAGTTCTTC.

The genes are TRBV5-1 and TRBJ2-7; 11 nucleotides line up with TRBD1. The CDR3 has 14 residues. After removal of 2 bases from V and 5 bases from J, the junction contained 3 bases not matched to a gene. CDR1 SGHRS and CDR2 YFSETQ come from the germline V gene. In DNA, the CDR3 is TGCGCCAGCAGCTTCCGGGACAGGGGGAACGAGCAGTACTTC. It is translated as CASSFRDRGNEQYF.

The rearrangement joins TRBV30 to TRBJ2-1, with D unresolved. The CDR3 runs to 12 residues. Germline lookup yields CDR1 GTSNPN and CDR2 SVGIG (reference sequence). The ends were cut back, 2 bases at V and 8 bases at J, with 10 bases in the middle. The CDR3 loop reads CAWSSVGYEQFF. The CDR3 nucleotides read TGTGCCTGGAGTTCTGTGGGTTATGAGCAGTTCTTC.

This clone has only a few counts. The chain uses TRBV7-2 and TRBJ2-3; D may be TRBD1 (5 bases). This CDR3 has 15 amino acids. Germline CDR1 SGHTA, CDR2 FQGNSA. The germline V and J ends were trimmed by 2 bases and 1 base, with 10 bases remaining between them. The CDR3 DNA is TGTGCCAGCAGCTTAAATCCGACAGGCACAGATACGCAGTATTTT. As protein: CASSLNPTGTDTQYF.

The rearrangement links TRBV15 to TRBJ1-6, with 8 bases lining up with TRBD1. V dropped 7 bases and J dropped 7; count of bases not matched to a gene: 6. CDR1 is LNHNV and CDR2 is YYDKDF in the germline V gene (reference sequence). The CDR3 spans 14 residues. CDR3 residues: CATKPGQENSPLHF. CDR3 in DNA: TGTGCCACCAAACCGGGACAGGAAAATTCACCCCTCCACTTT.

The V gene is TRBV10-3, the J gene TRBJ2-1; 15 bases fit TRBD2. Germline trimming cut 5 bases from V and 0 bases from J; bases unmatched to any gene: 2. Germline V gene sequence: CDR1 ENHRY, CDR2 SYGVKD. The CDR3 covers 17 residues. The chain's CDR3 is CAISPGLAGGSYNEQFF. Here the CDR3 DNA reads TGTGCCATCAGTCCGGGACTAGCGGGGGGCTCCTACAATGAGCAGTTCTTC.

CDR3 DNA: TGTGCCAGCAGCACCCCGGGGGCCGCTTACAATGAGCAGTTCTTC. Protein product: CASSTPGAAYNEQFF. This chain joins TRBV5-6 and TRBJ2-1; perhaps D is TRBD1 or TRBD2 (6 bases each). The V gene's germline CDR1 is SGHDT and CDR2 YYEEEE. The germline V and J ends were trimmed by 4 bases and 4 bases, with 15 bases remaining between them. The CDR3 has 15 amino acids.

This chain connects TRBV29-1 to TRBJ2-3; 13 bases map to TRBD2. This CDR3 is built from 14 residues. Trimming at V came to 7 bases and at J to 5 bases, leaving 6 bases not matched to a gene. In germline, CDR1 is SQVTM, CDR2 ANQGSEA. The CDR3 region is CSGGTSGAGDTQYF. Written as DNA, the CDR3 is TGCAGCGGTGGGACTAGCGGGGCGGGAGATACGCAGTATTTT.

J is TRBJ2-5 and V is TRBV7-8; D not resolved. The CDR3 is 14 amino acids. Per germline, CDR1 SGHVS and CDR2 FQNEAQ. Trimming left V 5 bases short and J 5 bases short, with 15 bases between. DNA for the CDR3: TGTGCCAGCAGCCCCGGCCGGGCGCAGGAGACCCAGTACTTC. Encoded protein: CASSPGRAQETQYF.

The rearrangement joins TRBV5-5 to TRBJ1-3; no clear D gene. The CDR3 length is 14 residues. Deletions cut 4 bases from V and 0 bases from J, with 8 bases between. Germline values: CDR1 SGHKS, CDR2 YYEKEE (reference sequence). CDR3 in amino acids: CASSQRDSGNTIYF. CDR3 nucleotides: TGTGCCAGCAGCCAGAGGGACTCTGGAAACACCATATATTTT.

This clone came up a few times. V gene TRBV2 combines with J gene TRBJ1-1; 8 positions match TRBD1. Germline CDR1 reads SNHLY; CDR2 reads FYNNEI. J gave up 1 base and V 6 bases, and 4 bases lay outside the gene matches. This CDR3 spans 14 amino acids. CDR3: CASRTQGGNTEAFF. The CDR3 DNA sequence: TGTGCCAGCAGGACACAGGGGGGGAACACTGAAGCTTTCTTT.

V is TRBV7-9 and J is TRBJ2-3, with D possibly matching TRBD2 (5 bases). V lost 0 bases and J 6 bases, leaving 10 bases between the germline ends. The CDR3 runs 14 residues. The V gene's germline CDR1 is SEHNR and CDR2 FQNEAQ (reference sequence). In DNA form, the CDR3 reads TGTGCCAGCAGCTTAGCTGGAGCGGCCGATACGCAGTATTTT. It translates to CASSLAGAADTQYF.

V gene TRBV7-3 combines with J gene TRBJ2-3; 8 bases fit TRBD1. Trimming removed 5 bases from V and 0 bases from J; junction bases left unmatched: 10. The germline gives CDR1 SGHTA, CDR2 FQGTGA. This CDR3 contains 17 residues. The chain's CDR3 is CASSLTGTGSSTDTQYF. CDR3 bases: TGTGCCAGCAGCCTTACCGGGACAGGTTCTAGCACAGATACGCAGTATTTT. Filled out from reference TRBV7-3 and TRBJ2-3, the complete variable domain reads GAGVSQTPSNKVTEKGKYVELRCDPISGHTALYWYRQSLGQGPEFLIYFQGTGAADDSGLPNDRFFAVRPEGSVSTLKIQRTERGDSAVYLCASSLTGTGSSTDTQYFGPGTRLTVL.

The gene calls are TRBV19 and TRBJ2-7; TRBD1 matches at 7 bases. Germline V gene sequence: CDR1 LNHDA, CDR2 SQIVND (reference sequence). The CDR3 sequence is 14 residues long. After removal of 4 bases from V and 1 base from J, the junction contained 4 bases not matched to a gene. CDR3 sequence reads: CASSSWGQSYEQYF. The CDR3 DNA is TGTGCCAGTAGTAGTTGGGGACAGTCCTACGAGCAGTACTTC.

To note about this clone: A much larger clone lies a single base off, so this may be a read error. Other DNA sequences from this sample encode an identical CDR3 as well. V and J are TRBV27 and TRBJ2-7, with no clear D. Germline V gives CDR1 MNHEY, CDR2 SMNVEV (reference sequence). This CDR3 spans 11 amino acids. V lost 2 bases, J lost 3 bases, and 2 bases lay in between. CDR3 bases: TGTGCCAGCAGTTTAGGCTACGAGCAGTACTTC. Amino acid sequence: CASSLGYEQYF.

This rearrangement joins TRBV4-3 to TRBJ2-1; TRBD2 aligns across 10 bases. Germline CDR1 reads LGHNA; CDR2 reads YSLEER. This CDR3 has 19 residues. Trimming removed 0 bases from V and 2 bases from J; junction bases left unmatched: 10. CDR3 loop: CASSQDRASGGAAYNEQFF. CDR3 bases: TGCGCCAGCAGCCAAGATAGGGCCAGCGGGGGGGCGGCCTACAATGAGCAGTTCTTC.

This clone was seen many times. The chain combines TRBV19 with TRBJ2-5; TRBD2 is a possible D gene (8 bases). The CDR3 has 16 amino acids. In germline, CDR1 is LNHDA, CDR2 SQIVND (reference sequence). The V end was cut by 3 bases, the J end by 5 bases, with 19 bases between. The DNA of the CDR3 is TGTGCCAGTAGTATTACGGGGGGGACAGCCGGGGAGACCCAGTACTTC. Protein: CASSITGGTAGETQYF.

The gene calls are TRBV15 and TRBJ1-1; 7 bases map to TRBD1. Per the germline V gene, CDR1 is LNHNV and CDR2 is YYDKDF (reference sequence). V was clipped by 0 bases and J by 6 bases; unmatched bases: 10. CDR3 length equals 16 residues. CDR3 sequence (DNA): TGTGCCACCAGCAGAGAACCAGGGGGAACGGCCCCTGAAGCTTTCTTT. It encodes CATSREPGGTAPEAFF.

This chain connects TRBV3-1 (or the pseudogene TRBV3-2) to TRBJ1-6; D not certain. The V and J ends lost 1 base and 3 bases respectively, with 1 base between them. This CDR3 spans 13 amino acids. CDR1 and CDR2 from the germline V gene are LGHDT and YNNKEL (reference sequence). In nucleotides, the CDR3 is TGTGCCAGCAGCCAAGTCTATAATTCACCCCTCCACTTT. Translated: CASSQVYNSPLHF.

The chain is built from TRBV6-6 and TRBJ1-1; D not certain. The CDR3 is made up of 11 amino acids. The V gene lost 6 bases and the J gene lost 8 bases, with 10 bases spanning the gap. From germline, CDR1 is MNHNY and CDR2 SVGAGI (reference sequence). DNA of the CDR3: TGTGCCAGCAGAACAGAGCCCGAAGCTTTCTTT. Encoded protein: CASRTEPEAFF.

V usage is TRBV9 and J usage is TRBJ1-1, with D possibly TRBD1 on 6 matching bases. The V end was cut by 3 bases, the J end by 2 bases, with 14 bases between. The CDR3 is made up of 15 amino acids. The V gene's germline CDR1 is SGDLS and CDR2 YYNGEE. In DNA, the CDR3 is TGTGCCAGCAGCGCGGAAACAGGGATTAACACTGAAGCTTTCTTT. It specifies CASSAETGINTEAFF.

This chain uses TRBV27 with TRBJ2-5; TRBD2 matches 7 bases. The V segment lost 2 bases and the J segment 5 bases; nucleotides outside the gene matches: 5. Per germline, CDR1 MNHEY and CDR2 SMNVEV (reference sequence). The CDR3 contains 14 residues. CDR3 in amino acids: CASSLAGVGETQYF. In DNA form, the CDR3 reads TGTGCCAGCAGTTTAGCGGGAGTAGGGGAGACCCAGTACTTC.

The chain is built from TRBV28 and TRBJ1-4; 10 nucleotides line up with TRBD1. Germline CDR1 MDHEN, CDR2 SYDVKM. V was clipped by 5 bases and J by 5 bases; unmatched bases: 2. The CDR3 runs to 14 residues. The CDR3 reads CASSGQGGNEKLFF. CDR3 nucleotide sequence: TGTGCCAGCAGTGGACAGGGGGGGAATGAAAAACTGTTTTTT.

The genes are TRBV7-3 and TRBJ1-2, with TRBD1 matching over 9 bases. Germline loops: CDR1 SGHTA, CDR2 FQGTGA. The CDR3 has 12 residues. V was pared by 8 bases and J by 7 bases, with 5 bases of the junction left unmatched. The chain's CDR3 is CASGQTGGGYTF. CDR3 DNA sequence: TGTGCCAGCGGGCAGACAGGGGGTGGCTACACCTTC.

V is TRBV11-2 and J is TRBJ1-1; D is perhaps TRBD1 (5 bases). Germline V gives CDR1 SGHAT, CDR2 FQNNGV. The CDR3 is made up of 12 amino acids. V was trimmed by 3 bases and J by 3 bases, leaving 5 bases between them. In DNA, the CDR3 is TGTGCCAGCAGCTTCAGGGACACTGAAGCTTTCTTT. It specifies CASSFRDTEAFF. The variable domain in full, with the rest retrieved from reference TRBV11-2 and TRBJ1-1, is EAGVAQSPRYKIIEKRQSVAFWCNPISGHATLYWYQQILGQGPKLLIQFQNNGVVDDSQLPKDRFSAERLKGVDSTLKIQPAKLEDSAVYLCASSFRDTEAFFGQGTRLTVV.